The source of this T cell receptor beta chain is a study of identifying expanded T cells in peripheral blood. The CDR3 runs to 14 residues. Germline CDR1 is LNHNV and CDR2 is YYDKDF (reference sequence). With V trimmed by 8 bases and J by 5 bases, 5 bases remained unmatched. Study-wide findings and caveats: About 1.2 clones differed between technical replicates, versus about 15 and 19 over time.

No infections or other immune events were documented during collection. Clones were read by immunoSEQ multiplex PCR, and TCRdb kept only the in-frame ones, dropping some. The repertoire has about 91,000 clones, 88% of them found once; the top ten carry under 4.5%. For this clone: Its antigen is still unknown.

V gene TRBV15 combines with J gene TRBJ2-1, with 11 nucleotides matching TRBD2. The receptor was isolated from a person aged 18 to 75 in good health. Sequences were obtained from blood. CDR3 DNA sequence: TGTGCCACCGCCACTAGCGGGAGCGACAATGAGCAGTTCTTC. Encoded protein: CATATSGSDNEQFF.